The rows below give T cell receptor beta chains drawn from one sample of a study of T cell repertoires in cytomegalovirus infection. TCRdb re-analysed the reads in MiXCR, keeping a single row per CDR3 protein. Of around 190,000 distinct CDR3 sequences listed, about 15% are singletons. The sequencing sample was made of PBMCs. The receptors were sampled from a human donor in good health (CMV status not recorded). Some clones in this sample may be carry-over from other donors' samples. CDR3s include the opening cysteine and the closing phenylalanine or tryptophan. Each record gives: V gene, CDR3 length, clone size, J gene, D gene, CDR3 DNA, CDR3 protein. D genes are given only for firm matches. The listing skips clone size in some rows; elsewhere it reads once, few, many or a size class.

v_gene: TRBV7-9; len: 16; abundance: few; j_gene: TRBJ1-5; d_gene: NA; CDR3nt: TGTGCCAGCAGCGCCGAAGACGTACAGGGATCTCAGCCCCAGCATTTT; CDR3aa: CASSAEDVQGSQPQHF
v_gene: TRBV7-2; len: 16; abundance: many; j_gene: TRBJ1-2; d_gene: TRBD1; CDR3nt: TGTGCCAGCAGCCCTCTACAGGGGGCGCGTGTAAATGGCTACACCTTC; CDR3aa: CASSPLQGARVNGYTF
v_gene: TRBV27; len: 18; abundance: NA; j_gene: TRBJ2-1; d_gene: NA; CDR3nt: TGTGCCAGCAGTTGGCGGGCGGAACGATTGGCGGGACACAATGAGCAGTTCTTC; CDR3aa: CASSWRAERLAGHNEQFF
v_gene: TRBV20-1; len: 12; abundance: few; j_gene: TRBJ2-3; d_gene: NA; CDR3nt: TGCAGTGCGATAGCGCTGATTCGGGCGCAGTATTTT; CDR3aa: CSAIALIRAQYF
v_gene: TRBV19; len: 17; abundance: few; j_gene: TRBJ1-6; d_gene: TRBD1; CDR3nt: TGTGCCAGTAGTACGGGACAGGGGGCGTCTGGTAATTCACCCCTCCACTTT; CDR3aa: CASSTGQGASGNSPLHF
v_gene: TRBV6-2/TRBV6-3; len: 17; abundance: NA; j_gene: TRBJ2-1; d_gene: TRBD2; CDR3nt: TGTGCCAGCATTCGGACTAGCGGGACTTCTATGCGTAATGAGCAGTTCTTC; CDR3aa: CASIRTSGTSMRNEQFF
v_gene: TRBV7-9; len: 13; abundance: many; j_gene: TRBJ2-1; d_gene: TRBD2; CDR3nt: TGTGCCAGCAGCTTCTCCGGGACTAACGAGCAGTTCTTC; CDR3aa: CASSFSGTNEQFF
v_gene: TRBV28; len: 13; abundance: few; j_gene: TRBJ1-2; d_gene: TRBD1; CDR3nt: TGTGCCAGCAGTCTTACAGGGGCCGGAGGCTACACCTTC; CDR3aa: CASSLTGAGGYTF
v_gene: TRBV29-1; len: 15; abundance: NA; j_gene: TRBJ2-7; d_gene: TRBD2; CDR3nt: TGCAGCTTCCAACTCGGGACTAGCGGGGGGGCCGAGCAGTACTTC; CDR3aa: CSFQLGTSGGAEQYF
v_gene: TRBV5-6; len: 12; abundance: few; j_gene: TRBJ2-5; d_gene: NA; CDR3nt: TGTGCCAGCAGCTTGTGGAGGGTTAACCAGTACTTC; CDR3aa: CASSLWRVNQYF
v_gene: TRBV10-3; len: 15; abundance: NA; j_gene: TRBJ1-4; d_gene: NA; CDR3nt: TGTGCCATCGGTAAAAAGGGGGGAACTAATGAAAAACTGTTTTTT; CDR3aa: CAIGKKGGTNEKLFF
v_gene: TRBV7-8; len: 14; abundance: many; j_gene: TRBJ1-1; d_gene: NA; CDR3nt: TGTGCCAGCAGCTTAGTAGGGATCAACACTGAAGCTTTCTTT; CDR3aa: CASSLVGINTEAFF
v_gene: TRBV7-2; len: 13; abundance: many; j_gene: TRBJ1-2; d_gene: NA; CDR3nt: TGTGCCAGCAGCTATACAGTTAACTATGGCTACACCTTC; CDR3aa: CASSYTVNYGYTF
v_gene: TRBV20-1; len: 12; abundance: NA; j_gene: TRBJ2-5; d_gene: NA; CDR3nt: TGCAGTGCTAGTTCTAGACAAGAGACCCAGTACTTC; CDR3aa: CSASSRQETQYF
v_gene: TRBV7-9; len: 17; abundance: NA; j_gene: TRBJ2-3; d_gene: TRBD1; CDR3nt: TGTGCCAGCAGCTTGTCGCCGGGACAGGGGGCTCCTTATACGCAGTATTTT; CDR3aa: CASSLSPGQGAPYTQYF
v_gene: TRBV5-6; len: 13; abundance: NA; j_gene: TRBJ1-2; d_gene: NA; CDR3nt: TGTGCCAGCAGCTTGTCGCCCCCAGATGGCTACACCTTC; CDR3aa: CASSLSPPDGYTF
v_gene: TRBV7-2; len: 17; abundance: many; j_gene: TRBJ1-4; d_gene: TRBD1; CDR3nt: TGTGCCAGCAGCTTAAGGGACAGGGGGCGCGGTAATGAAAAACTGTTTTTT; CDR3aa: CASSLRDRGRGNEKLFF
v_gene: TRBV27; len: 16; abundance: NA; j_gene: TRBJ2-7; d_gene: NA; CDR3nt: TGTGCCAGCAGTACCCCCGGCAGGGAGGACTTCTACGAGCAGTACTTC; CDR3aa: CASSTPGREDFYEQYF
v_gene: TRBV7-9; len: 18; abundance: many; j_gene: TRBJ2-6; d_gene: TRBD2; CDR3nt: TGTGCCAGCAGCTCTAGACTAGCGGTCCCTTCTGGGGCCAACGTCCTGACTTTC; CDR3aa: CASSSRLAVPSGANVLTF
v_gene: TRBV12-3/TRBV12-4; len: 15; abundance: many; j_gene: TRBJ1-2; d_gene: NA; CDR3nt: TGTGCCAGCACCCTCGAGGGCGGCCGAAACTATGGCTACACCTTC; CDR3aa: CASTLEGGRNYGYTF
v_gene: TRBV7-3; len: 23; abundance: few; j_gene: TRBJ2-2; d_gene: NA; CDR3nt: TGTGCCAGCAGCTTATCTGCTGGCTACAGGGCGAGACAGACCCGATTGAACACCGGGGAGCTGTTTTTT; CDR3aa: CASSLSAGYRARQTRLNTGELFF
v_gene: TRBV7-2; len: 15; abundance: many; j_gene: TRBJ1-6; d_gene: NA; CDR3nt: TGTGCCAGCAGCGCCAGTTTGAGGGGTAATTCACCCCTCCACTTT; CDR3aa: CASSASLRGNSPLHF
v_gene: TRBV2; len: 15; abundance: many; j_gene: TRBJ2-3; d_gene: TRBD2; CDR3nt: TGTGCCAGCAGTGGCGGGAGGGCCGGCACAGATACGCAGTATTTT; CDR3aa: CASSGGRAGTDTQYF
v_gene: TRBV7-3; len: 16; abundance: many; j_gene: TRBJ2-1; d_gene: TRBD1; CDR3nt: TGTGCCAGCAGCCCCTACTGGGGGACAGGGGGCAATGAGCAGTTCTTC; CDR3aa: CASSPYWGTGGNEQFF
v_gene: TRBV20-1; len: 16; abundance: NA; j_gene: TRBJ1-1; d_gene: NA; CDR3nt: TGCAGTGCTAGAGGCGGCGGGGCCCCCAAGAACACTGAAGCTTTCTTT; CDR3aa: CSARGGGAPKNTEAFF
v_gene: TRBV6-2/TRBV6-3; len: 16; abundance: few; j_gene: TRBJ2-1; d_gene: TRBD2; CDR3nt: TGTGCCAGCAGTTACTCAGGACTAGCGGGGATCAATGAGCAGTTCTTC; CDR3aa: CASSYSGLAGINEQFF
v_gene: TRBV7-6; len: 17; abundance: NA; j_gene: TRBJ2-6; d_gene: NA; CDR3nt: TGTGCCAGCAGCTTATCCGGGACCGCCGCTGGGGCCAACGTCCTGACTTTC; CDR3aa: CASSLSGTAAGANVLTF
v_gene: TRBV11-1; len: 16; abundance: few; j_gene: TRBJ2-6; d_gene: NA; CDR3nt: TGTGCCAGCAGTTTTTCGAGACTCTCTGGGGCCAACGTCCTGACTTTC; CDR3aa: CASSFSRLSGANVLTF
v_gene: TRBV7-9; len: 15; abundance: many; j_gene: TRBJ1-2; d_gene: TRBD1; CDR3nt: TGTGCCAGCAGCCCGTCGTGGACAGGCTTCTATGGCTACACCTTC; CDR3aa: CASSPSWTGFYGYTF
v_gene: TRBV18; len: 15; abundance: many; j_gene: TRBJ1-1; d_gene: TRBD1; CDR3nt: TGTGCCAGCTCACCATCCTCACAGGGGGACACTGAAGCTTTCTTT; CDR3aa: CASSPSSQGDTEAFF
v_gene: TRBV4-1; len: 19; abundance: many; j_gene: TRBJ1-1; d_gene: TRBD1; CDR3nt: TGCGCCAGCAGCCAAGACGGAGGACAGGGAGCCCTCTCCGACACTGAAGCTTTCTTT; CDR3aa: CASSQDGGQGALSDTEAFF
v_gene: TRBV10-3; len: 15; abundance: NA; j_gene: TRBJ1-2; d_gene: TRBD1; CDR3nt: TGTGCCATCACCACCCGGGACAGGGGCGACTATGGCTACACCTTC; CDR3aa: CAITTRDRGDYGYTF
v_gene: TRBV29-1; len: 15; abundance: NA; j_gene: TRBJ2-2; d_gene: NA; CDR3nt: TGCAGCGTTCAGGTCGGAGGGGCGAACACCGGGGAGCTGTTTTTT; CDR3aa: CSVQVGGANTGELFF
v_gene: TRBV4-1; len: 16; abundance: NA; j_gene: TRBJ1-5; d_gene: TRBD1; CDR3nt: TGCGCCAGCAGCCAACTACAGGGGGCGGCCAATCAGCCCCAGCATTTT; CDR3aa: CASSQLQGAANQPQHF
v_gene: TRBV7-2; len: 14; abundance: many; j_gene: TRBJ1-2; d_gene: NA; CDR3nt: TGTGCCAGCAGCTTAAGGGGGACTGGATCTGGCTACACCTTC; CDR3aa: CASSLRGTGSGYTF
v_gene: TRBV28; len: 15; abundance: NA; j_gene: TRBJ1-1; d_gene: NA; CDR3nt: TGTGCCAGCAGTCTCTCGGGACTTATGAACACTGAAGCTTTCTTT; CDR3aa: CASSLSGLMNTEAFF
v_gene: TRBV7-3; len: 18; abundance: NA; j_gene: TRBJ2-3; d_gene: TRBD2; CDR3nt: TGTGCCAGCAGCTCGGGGACTAGCGGGAACCTTCTCTCAGATACGCAGTATTTT; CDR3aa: CASSSGTSGNLLSDTQYF
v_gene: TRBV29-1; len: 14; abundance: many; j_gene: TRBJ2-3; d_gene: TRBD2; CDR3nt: TGCAGCGTTGCGACTAGCGGGAGGGCAGCCACGCAGTATTTT; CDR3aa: CSVATSGRAATQYF
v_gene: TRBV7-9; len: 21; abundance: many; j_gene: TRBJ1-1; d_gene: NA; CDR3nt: TGTGCCAGCAGCTCTAGGCGGTTGCTCATAACGGAGGGGAATATGAACACTGAAGCTTTCTTT; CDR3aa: CASSSRRLLITEGNMNTEAFF
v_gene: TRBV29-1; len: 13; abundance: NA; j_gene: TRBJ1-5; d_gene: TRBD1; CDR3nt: TGCAGCGTTTCGGACAGGGGGAATCAGCCCCAGCATTTT; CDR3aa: CSVSDRGNQPQHF
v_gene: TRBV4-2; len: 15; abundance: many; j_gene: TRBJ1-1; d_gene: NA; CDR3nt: TGTGCCAGCAGCCTTACGCGAGGGGTGAACACTGAAGCTTTCTTT; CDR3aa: CASSLTRGVNTEAFF
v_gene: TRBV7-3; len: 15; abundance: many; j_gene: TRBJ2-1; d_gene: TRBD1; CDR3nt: TGTGCCAGCAGCTTGGGACAGGGGGCAGGGGATGAGCAGTTCTTC; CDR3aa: CASSLGQGAGDEQFF
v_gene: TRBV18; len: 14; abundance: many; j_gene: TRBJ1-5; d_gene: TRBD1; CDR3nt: TGTGCCAGCTCACCCGGACAGGGGGGTCAGCCCCAGCATTTT; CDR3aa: CASSPGQGGQPQHF
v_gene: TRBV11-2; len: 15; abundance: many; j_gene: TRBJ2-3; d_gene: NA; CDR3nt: TGTGCCAGCAGCCTACCGGGGGGCCCCACAGATACGCAGTATTTT; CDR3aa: CASSLPGGPTDTQYF
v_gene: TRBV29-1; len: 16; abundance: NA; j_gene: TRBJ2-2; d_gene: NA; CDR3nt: TGCAGCGTTTTCAGATTGCGGACGGACCACACCGGGGAGCTGTTTTTT; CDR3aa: CSVFRLRTDHTGELFF
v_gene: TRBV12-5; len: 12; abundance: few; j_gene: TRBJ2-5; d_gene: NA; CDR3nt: TGTGCTAGTGGACTGGGACGTGAGACCCAGTACTTC; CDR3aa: CASGLGRETQYF
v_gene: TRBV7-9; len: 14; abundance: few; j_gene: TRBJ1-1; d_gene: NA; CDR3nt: TGTGCCAGCAGGGGGATGGGATCGAACACTGAAGCTTTCTTT; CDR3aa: CASRGMGSNTEAFF
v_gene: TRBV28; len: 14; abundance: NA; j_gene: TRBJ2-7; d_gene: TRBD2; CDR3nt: TGTGCCAGCAAGACTAGCGGGAAAGTCTACGAGCAGTACTTC; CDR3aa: CASKTSGKVYEQYF
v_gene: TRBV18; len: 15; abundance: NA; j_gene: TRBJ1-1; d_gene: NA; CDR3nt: TGTGCCAGCTCACCGCTATTGGGGGTTGGAACTGAAGCTTTCTTT; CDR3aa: CASSPLLGVGTEAFF